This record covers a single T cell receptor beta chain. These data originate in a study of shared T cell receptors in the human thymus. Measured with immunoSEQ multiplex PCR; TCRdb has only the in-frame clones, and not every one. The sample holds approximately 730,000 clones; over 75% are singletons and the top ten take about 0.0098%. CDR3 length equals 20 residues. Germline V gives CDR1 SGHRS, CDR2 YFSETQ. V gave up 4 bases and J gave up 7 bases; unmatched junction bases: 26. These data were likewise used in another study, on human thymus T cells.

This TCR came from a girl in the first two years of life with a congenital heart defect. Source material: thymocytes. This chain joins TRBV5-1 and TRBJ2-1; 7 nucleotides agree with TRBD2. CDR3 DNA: TGCGCCAGCAGCGTAGGACCCCGGGACTACACGATAGCGAAAGGAAATGAGCAGTTCTTC. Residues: CASSVGPRDYTIAKGNEQFF.